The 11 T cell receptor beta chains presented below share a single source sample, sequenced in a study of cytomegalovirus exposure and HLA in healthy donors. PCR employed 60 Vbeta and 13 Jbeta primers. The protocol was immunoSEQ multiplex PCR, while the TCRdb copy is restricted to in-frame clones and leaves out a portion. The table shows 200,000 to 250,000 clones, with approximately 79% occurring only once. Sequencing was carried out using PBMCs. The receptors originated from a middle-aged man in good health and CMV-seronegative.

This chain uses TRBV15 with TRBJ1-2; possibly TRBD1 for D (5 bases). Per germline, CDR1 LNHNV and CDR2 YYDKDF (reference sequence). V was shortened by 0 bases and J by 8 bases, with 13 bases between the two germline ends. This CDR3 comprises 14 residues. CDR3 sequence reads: CATSRDVREPGYTF. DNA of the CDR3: TGTGCCACCAGCAGAGATGTCAGGGAACCAGGCTACACCTTC.

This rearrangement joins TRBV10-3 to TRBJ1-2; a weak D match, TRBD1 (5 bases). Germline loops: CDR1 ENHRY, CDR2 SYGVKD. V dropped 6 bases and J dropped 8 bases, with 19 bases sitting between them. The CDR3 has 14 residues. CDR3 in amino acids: CAIRGGTAEGGYTF. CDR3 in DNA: TGTGCCATCAGGGGGGGGACCGCTGAGGGGGGCTACACCTTC.

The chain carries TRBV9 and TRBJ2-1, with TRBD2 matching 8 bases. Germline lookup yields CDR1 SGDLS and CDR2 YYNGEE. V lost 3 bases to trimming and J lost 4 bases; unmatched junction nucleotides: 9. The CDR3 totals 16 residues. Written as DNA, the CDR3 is TGTGCCAGCAGCGCCGGGGGGAGCGGGAGTTACAATGAGCAGTTCTTC. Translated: CASSAGGSGSYNEQFF.

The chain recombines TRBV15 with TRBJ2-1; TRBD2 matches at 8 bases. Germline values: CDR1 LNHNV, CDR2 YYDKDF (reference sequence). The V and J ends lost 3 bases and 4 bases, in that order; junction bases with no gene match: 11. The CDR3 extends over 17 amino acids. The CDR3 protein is CATSSVASREGYNEQFF. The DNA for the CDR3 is TGTGCCACCAGCAGTGTAGCCTCTCGGGAGGGGTACAATGAGCAGTTCTTC.

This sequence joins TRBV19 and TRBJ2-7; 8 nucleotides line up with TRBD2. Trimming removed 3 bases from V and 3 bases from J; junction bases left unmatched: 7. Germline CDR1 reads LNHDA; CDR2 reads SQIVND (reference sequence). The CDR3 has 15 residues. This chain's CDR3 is CASSILAGGGYEQYF. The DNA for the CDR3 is TGTGCCAGTAGTATTCTGGCGGGAGGAGGCTACGAGCAGTACTTC.

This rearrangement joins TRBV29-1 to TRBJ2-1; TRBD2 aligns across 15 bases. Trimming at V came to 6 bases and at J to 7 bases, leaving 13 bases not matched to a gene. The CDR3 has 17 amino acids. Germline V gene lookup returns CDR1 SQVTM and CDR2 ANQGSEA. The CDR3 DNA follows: TGCAGCGTGGGGGCAATGAGGACTAGCGGGAGGGCGAATGAGCAGTTCTTC. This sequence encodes CSVGAMRTSGRANEQFF.

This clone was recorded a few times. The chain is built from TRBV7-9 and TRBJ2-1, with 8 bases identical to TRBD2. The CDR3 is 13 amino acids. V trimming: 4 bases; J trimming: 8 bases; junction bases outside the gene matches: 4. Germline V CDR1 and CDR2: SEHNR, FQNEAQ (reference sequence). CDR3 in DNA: TGTGCCAGCAGCTCTGGACTAGCCGATGAGCAGTTCTTC. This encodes CASSSGLADEQFF.

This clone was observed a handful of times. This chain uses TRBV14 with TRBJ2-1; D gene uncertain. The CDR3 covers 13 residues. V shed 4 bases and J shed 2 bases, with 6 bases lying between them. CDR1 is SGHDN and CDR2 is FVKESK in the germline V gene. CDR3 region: CASSLLAYNEQFF. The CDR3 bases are TGTGCCAGCAGCCTACTGGCCTACAATGAGCAGTTCTTC.

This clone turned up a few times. The CDR3 reads CASSLVRGRREKLFF. The CDR3 nucleotides are TGTGCCAGCAGTTTAGTAAGGGGGCGCCGAGAAAAACTGTTTTTT. The chain has TRBV27 and TRBJ1-4, with TRBD1 matching 7 bases. Germline V lookup: CDR1 MNHEY, CDR2 SMNVEV (reference sequence). This CDR3 region has 15 residues. After removal of 2 bases from V and 8 bases from J, the junction contained 8 bases not matched to a gene.

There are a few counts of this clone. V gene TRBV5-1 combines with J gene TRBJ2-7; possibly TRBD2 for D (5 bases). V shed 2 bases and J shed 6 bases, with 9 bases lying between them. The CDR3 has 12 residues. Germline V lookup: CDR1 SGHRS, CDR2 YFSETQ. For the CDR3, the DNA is TGCGCCAGCAGCTTAGGTGAGGGCGAGCAGTACTTC. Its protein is CASSLGEGEQYF.

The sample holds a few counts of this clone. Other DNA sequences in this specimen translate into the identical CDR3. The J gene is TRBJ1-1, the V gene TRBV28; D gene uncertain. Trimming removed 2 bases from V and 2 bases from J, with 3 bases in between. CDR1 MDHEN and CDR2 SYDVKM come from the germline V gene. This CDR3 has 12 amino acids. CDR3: CASSLLNTEAFF. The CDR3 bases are TGTGCCAGCAGTTTACTTAACACTGAAGCTTTCTTT.